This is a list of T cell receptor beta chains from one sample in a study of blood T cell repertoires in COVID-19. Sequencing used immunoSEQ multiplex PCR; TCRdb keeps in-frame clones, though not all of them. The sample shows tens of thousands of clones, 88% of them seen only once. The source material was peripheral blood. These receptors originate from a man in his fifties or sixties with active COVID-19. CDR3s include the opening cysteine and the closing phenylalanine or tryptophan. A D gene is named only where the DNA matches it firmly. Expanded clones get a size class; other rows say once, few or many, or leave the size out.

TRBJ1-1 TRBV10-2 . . CASSELQAGNTEAFF TGCGCCAGCAGTGAGCTCCAAGCGGGCAACACTGAAGCTTTCTTT
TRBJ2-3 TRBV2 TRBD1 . CASRPRGQGIPDTQYF TGTGCCAGCAGACCCAGGGGACAGGGGATCCCAGATACGCAGTATTTT
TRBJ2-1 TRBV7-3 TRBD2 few CASSFSSGANEQFF TGTGCCAGCAGCTTCTCTAGCGGGGCCAATGAGCAGTTCTTC
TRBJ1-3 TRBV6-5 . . CASSQFRDSGNTIYF TGTGCCAGCAGTCAATTCAGGGATTCCGGAAACACCATATATTTT
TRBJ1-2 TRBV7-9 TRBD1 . CASSRRTGGARSYGYTF TGTGCCAGCAGCCGACGGACAGGGGGCGCTCGGAGCTATGGCTACACCTTC
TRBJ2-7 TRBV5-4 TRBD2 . CASSFSPRGGEQYF TGTGCCAGCAGCTTTAGCCCACGCGGGGGCGAGCAGTACTTC
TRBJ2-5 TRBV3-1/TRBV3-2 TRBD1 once CASSQQTGGQETQYF TGTGCCAGCAGCCAACAAACAGGGGGTCAAGAGACCCAGTACTTC
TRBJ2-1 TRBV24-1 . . CATSRDNKQFF TGTGCCACCAGTCGCGACAATAAGCAGTTCTTC
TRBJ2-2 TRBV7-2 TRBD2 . CASSQSGRVGTGELFF TGTGCCAGCAGCCAAAGCGGGAGGGTGGGCACCGGGGAGCTGTTTTTT
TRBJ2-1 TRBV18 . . CASSPPSRQPYNEQFF TGTGCCAGCTCACCACCTTCGAGGCAGCCCTACAATGAGCAGTTCTTC
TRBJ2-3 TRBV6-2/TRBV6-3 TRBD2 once CASSYGTSGSTDTQYF TGTGCCAGCAGTTACGGGACTAGCGGTAGCACAGATACGCAGTATTTT
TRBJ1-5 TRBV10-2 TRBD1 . CASRGTVNNQPQHF TGCGCCAGCAGAGGGACAGTGAACAATCAGCCCCAGCATTTT
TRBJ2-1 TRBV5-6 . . CASCVVTSTSNEQFF TGTGCCAGCTGTGTCGTGACTAGTACGTCGAATGAGCAGTTCTTC
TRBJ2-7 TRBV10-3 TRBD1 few CAISESDRRSYEQYF TGTGCCATCAGTGAGTCGGACAGGCGCTCCTACGAGCAGTACTTC
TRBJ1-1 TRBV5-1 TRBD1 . CASSPQGGLIRGEAFF TGCGCCAGCAGCCCTCAGGGGGGCCTTATTCGTGGTGAAGCTTTCTTT
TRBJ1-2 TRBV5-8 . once CASSPQGYGYTF TGTGCCAGCAGCCCACAGGGTTATGGCTACACCTTC
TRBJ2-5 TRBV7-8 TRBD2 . CASSSWGLAGKETQYF TGTGCCAGCAGCTCCTGGGGACTAGCGGGGAAAGAGACCCAGTACTTC
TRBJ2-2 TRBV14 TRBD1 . CASSRPTGGPGELFF TGTGCCAGCAGCCGCCCAACAGGGGGCCCCGGGGAGCTGTTTTTT
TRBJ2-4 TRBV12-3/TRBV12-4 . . CASSLFSRNIQYF TGTGCCAGCAGTTTATTCTCGCGAAACATTCAGTACTTC
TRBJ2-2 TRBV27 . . CASSLSEGAYTGELFF TGTGCCAGCAGTTTATCGGAAGGGGCCTACACCGGGGAGCTGTTTTTT
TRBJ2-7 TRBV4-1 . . CASSQPGGVGYEQYF TGCGCCAGCAGCCAACCTGGGGGCGTCGGGTACGAGCAGTACTTC
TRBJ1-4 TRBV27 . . CASSLSHPARGDGEKLFF TGTGCCAGCAGTTTATCGCACCCCGCCAGGGGCGATGGAGAAAAACTGTTTTTT
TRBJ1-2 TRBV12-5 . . CASGLGEQGPFYGYTF TGTGCTAGTGGTTTGGGAGAACAGGGCCCATTCTATGGCTACACCTTC
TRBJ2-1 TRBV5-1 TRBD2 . CASSSGTSGFYNEQFF TGCGCCAGCAGCTCCGGGACTAGCGGTTTCTACAATGAGCAGTTCTTC
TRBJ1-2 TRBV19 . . CASSMAGARGYTF TGTGCCAGTAGTATGGCAGGGGCGCGTGGCTACACCTTC
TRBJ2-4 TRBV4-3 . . CASSQDYHLMNIQYF TGCGCCAGCAGCCAAGACTACCACCTTATGAACATTCAGTACTTC
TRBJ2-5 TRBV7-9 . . CASSHPSGVTAGYF TGTGCCAGCAGCCACCCCTCCGGGGTTACTGCTGGGTACTTC
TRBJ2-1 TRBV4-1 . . CASSQAPGHQLF TGCGCCAGCAGCCAAGCACCGGGACACCAGCTCTTC
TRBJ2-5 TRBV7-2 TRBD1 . CASSPGQEETQYF TGTGCCAGCAGTCCAGGACAGGAAGAGACCCAGTACTTC
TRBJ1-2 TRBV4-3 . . CASSQSQGSGYGYTF TGCGCCAGCAGCCAGTCACAGGGATCAGGCTATGGCTACACCTTC
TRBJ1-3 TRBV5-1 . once CASSPGGSGNTIYF TGCGCCAGCAGCCCCGGGGGGTCTGGAAACACCATATATTTT
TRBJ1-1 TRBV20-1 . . CSAIGGEAFF TGCAGTGCTATCGGCGGGGAAGCTTTCTTT
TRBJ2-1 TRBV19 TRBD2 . CASSILGTRGYNEQFF TGTGCCAGTAGTATCCTCGGGACTAGGGGCTACAATGAGCAGTTCTTC
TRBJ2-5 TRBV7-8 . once CASQPQGGRKETQYF TGTGCCAGCCAACCCCAGGGAGGCCGTAAGGAGACCCAGTACTTC
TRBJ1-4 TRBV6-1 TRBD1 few CASSEGQGVYEKLFF TGTGCCAGCAGTGAAGGACAGGGGGTGTACGAAAAACTGTTTTTT
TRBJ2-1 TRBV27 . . CASGGVGSNEQFF TGTGCCAGCGGCGGGGTTGGGAGCAATGAGCAGTTCTTC
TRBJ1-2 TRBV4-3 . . CASSPGGGYGYTF TGCGCCAGCAGCCCGGGGGGCGGCTATGGCTACACCTTC
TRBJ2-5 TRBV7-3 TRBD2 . CASSPPGGETQYF TGTGCCAGCAGCCCCCCGGGGGGGGAGACCCAGTACTTC
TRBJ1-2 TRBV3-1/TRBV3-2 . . CASSRSSTLDGYTF TGTGCCAGCAGCCGGTCCTCAACCTTAGATGGCTACACCTTC
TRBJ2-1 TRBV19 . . CASSPYYNEQFF TGTGCCAGTAGTCCCTACTACAATGAGCAGTTCTTC
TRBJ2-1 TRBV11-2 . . CATTVGGSAPNEQFF TGTGCCACAACAGTCGGGGGTTCGGCCCCCAATGAGCAGTTCTTC
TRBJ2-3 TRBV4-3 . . CASSQVGLLGLTDTQYF TGCGCCAGCAGCCAAGTCGGACTCTTGGGCCTCACAGATACGCAGTATTTT
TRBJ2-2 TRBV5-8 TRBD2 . CASSNPGTSGTGELFF TGTGCCAGCAGCAACCCCGGGACTAGCGGGACCGGGGAGCTGTTTTTT
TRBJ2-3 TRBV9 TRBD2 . CASSDPLAGGHTQYF TGTGCCAGCAGCGACCCACTAGCGGGGGGGCATACGCAGTATTTT
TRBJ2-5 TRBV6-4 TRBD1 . CASSRQGGETQYF TGTGCCAGCAGCAGACAGGGGGGAGAGACCCAGTACTTC
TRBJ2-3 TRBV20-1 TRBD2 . CSASGLVAGEPDTQYF TGCAGTGCTAGTGGTCTGGTAGCGGGGGAACCAGATACGCAGTATTTT
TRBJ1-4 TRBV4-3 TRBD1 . CASSRRTGGGSEKLFF TGCGCCAGCAGCCGCAGGACAGGGGGCGGGAGTGAAAAACTGTTTTTT
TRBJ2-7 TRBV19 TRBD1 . CASSITGVGEQYF TGTGCCAGTAGTATTACAGGGGTGGGCGAGCAGTACTTC
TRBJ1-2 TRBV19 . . CASRHHRADRLGYTF TGTGCCAGTAGACACCACAGGGCGGACCGCCTGGGCTACACCTTC
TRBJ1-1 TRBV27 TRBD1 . CASSYRGTNTEAFF TGTGCCAGCAGTTACAGGGGAACGAACACTGAAGCTTTCTTT
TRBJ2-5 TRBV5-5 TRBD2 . CASSLAGRPQETQYF TGTGCCAGCAGCTTGGCCGGGAGGCCTCAAGAGACCCAGTACTTC
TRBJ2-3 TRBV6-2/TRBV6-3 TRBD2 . CASSYEVILALSTDTQYF TGTGCCAGCAGTTACGAGGTGATACTAGCGCTAAGCACAGATACGCAGTATTTT